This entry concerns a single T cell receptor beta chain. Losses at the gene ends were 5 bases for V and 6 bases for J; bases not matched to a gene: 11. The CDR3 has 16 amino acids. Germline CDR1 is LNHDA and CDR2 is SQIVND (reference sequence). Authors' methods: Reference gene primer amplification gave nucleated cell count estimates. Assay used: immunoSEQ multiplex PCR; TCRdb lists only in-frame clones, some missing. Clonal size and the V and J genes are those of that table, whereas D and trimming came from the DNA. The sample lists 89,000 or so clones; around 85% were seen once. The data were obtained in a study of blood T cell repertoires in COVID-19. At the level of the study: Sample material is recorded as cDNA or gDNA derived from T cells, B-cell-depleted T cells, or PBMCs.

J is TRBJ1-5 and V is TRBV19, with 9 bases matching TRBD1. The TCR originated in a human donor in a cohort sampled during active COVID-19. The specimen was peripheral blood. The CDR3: CASSGGTGRLGQPQHF. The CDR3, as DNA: TGTGCCAGTAGTGGAGGGACAGGGAGGCTCGGTCAGCCCCAGCATTTT.